The text below deals with one TCR beta chain. The method was immunoSEQ multiplex PCR; TCRdb's version includes in-frame clones alone and lacks a portion of them. Among about 58,000 clones listed, around 91% were seen once. V was clipped by 10 bases and J by 3 bases; unmatched bases: 10. This CDR3 comprises 14 residues. CDR1 and CDR2 from the germline V gene are MDHEN and SYDVKM. The sample originates from a study of blood T cell repertoires in COVID-19. The chain joins TRBV28 to TRBJ2-7; 9 bases map to TRBD1. The receptor was derived from a man between 60 and 70 years old with active COVID-19. Sample: peripheral blood. The CDR3 nucleotides are TGTGCCACCAGGGGGACAGGGATGTTCTACGAGCAGTACTTC. Translated: CATRGTGMFYEQYF.